The present entry profiles one T cell receptor (beta chain) with its context. This CDR3 is 14 amino acids long. From germline, CDR1 is SNHLY and CDR2 FYNNEI. V trimming: 0 bases; J trimming: 6 bases; junction bases outside the gene matches: 4. In the authors' workflow: The assay estimated nucleated cells by amplifying reference gene primers. The data were produced by immunoSEQ multiplex PCR, yet TCRdb's version contains in-frame clones alone and is incomplete. The V and J calls and clone size come from that table; D and trimming were worked out from the DNA. This sample yields around 93,000 clones, of which over 80% are seen a single time; approximately 10% belongs to the top ten. The data stem from a study of blood T cell repertoires in COVID-19. Study details: Samples taken during acute and convalescent COVID-19 were collected in the United States, Italy and Spain. From T cells, B-cell-depleted T cells, or PBMCs came the material, which was cDNA or gDNA.

This receptor was taken from a man of 80 years or more with acute or convalescent COVID-19. Sequencing input: peripheral blood. The chain is built from TRBV2 and TRBJ2-7; 8 positions agree with TRBD1. CDR3 coding DNA: TGTGCCAGCAGTGAAGCGTCACAGGGGGGCGAGCAGTACTTC. It codes for CASSEASQGGEQYF.